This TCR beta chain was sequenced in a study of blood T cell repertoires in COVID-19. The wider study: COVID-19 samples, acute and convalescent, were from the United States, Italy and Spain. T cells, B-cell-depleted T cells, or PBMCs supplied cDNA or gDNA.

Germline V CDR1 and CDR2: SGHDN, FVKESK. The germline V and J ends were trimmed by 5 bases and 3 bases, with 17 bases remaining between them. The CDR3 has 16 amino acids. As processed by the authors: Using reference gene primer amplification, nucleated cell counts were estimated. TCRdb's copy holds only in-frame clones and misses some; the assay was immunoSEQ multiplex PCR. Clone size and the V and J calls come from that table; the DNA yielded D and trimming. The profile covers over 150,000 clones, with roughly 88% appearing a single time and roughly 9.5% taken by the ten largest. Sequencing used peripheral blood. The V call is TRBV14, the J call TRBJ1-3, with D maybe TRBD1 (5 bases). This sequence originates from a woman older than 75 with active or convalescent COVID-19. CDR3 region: CASSFLGGVDGNTIYF. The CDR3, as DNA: TGTGCCAGCAGCTTCCTAGGAGGGGTGGATGGAAACACCATATATTTT.